A selection of T cell receptor beta chains follows, all from one sample in a study of blood T cell repertoires in COVID-19. The protocol was immunoSEQ multiplex PCR, while the TCRdb copy is restricted to in-frame clones and leaves out a portion. The data show some 180,000 clones, with about 85% seen just once and about 8.8% held by the top ten. Sequenced: peripheral blood. The receptor source for this set is a woman at least 80 years old with COVID-19, enrolled during active disease. The CDR3 runs from the conserved cysteine through the conserved F or W. A D gene is named only where the DNA matches it firmly.

V: TRBV5-1
D: TRBD1
J: TRBJ2-2
CDR3: CASSLPGQGTGELFF

V: TRBV5-1
D: TRBD2
J: TRBJ2-3
CDR3: CASSLLAGGTDTQYF

V: TRBV19
D: NA
J: TRBJ1-2
CDR3: CASSPSQARYGYTF

V: TRBV5-1
D: TRBD1
J: TRBJ1-2
CDR3: CASSSFRDSSMGGYTF

V: TRBV28
D: TRBD1
J: TRBJ1-2
CDR3: CASSQQGTYGYTF

V: TRBV18
D: NA
J: TRBJ2-1
CDR3: CASSPLDNEQFF

V: TRBV5-1
D: NA
J: TRBJ2-4
CDR3: CASRREASKNIQYF

V: TRBV5-1
D: TRBD2
J: TRBJ2-2
CDR3: CASSLSGGEVTGELFF

V: TRBV25-1
D: NA
J: TRBJ2-1
CDR3: CPAEGVSYNEQFF

V: TRBV7-2
D: NA
J: TRBJ1-3
CDR3: CASSLVQGSNTIYF

V: TRBV14
D: TRBD1
J: TRBJ2-3
CDR3: CASSLDRGTDTQYF

V: TRBV5-1
D: NA
J: TRBJ2-5
CDR3: CASSLGQSEETQYF

V: TRBV5-1
D: TRBD2
J: TRBJ2-7
CDR3: CASSSQAGGIYEQYF

V: TRBV10-3
D: TRBD1
J: TRBJ1-1
CDR3: CAISEGTAEGMNTEAFF

V: TRBV27
D: TRBD2
J: TRBJ2-1
CDR3: CASSTGTTLNEQFF

V: TRBV5-1
D: NA
J: TRBJ1-4
CDR3: CASTRQPLATNEKLFF

V: TRBV2
D: TRBD2
J: TRBJ2-1
CDR3: CASSGVAGGYNEQFF

V: TRBV12-5
D: TRBD2
J: TRBJ2-3
CDR3: CASGLALAGTDTQYF

V: TRBV19
D: TRBD2
J: TRBJ2-5
CDR3: CASSTGTTSWIETQYF

V: TRBV5-1
D: TRBD2
J: TRBJ2-1
CDR3: CASSLGLAGGSYNEQFF

V: TRBV2
D: TRBD1
J: TRBJ2-5
CDR3: CASSLMTGPQETQYF

V: TRBV11-2
D: NA
J: TRBJ1-1
CDR3: CASSTTFMNTEAFF

V: TRBV3-1/TRBV3-2
D: TRBD2
J: TRBJ2-1
CDR3: CASSQVYRTSGGDNEQFF

V: TRBV27
D: NA
J: TRBJ1-1
CDR3: CASNKLGTSNTEAFF

V: TRBV29-1
D: NA
J: TRBJ1-1
CDR3: CSVAPTWTLNTEAFF

V: TRBV9
D: TRBD2
J: TRBJ2-2
CDR3: CASSTSSGFNTGELFF

V: TRBV7-8
D: NA
J: TRBJ2-5
CDR3: CASSLYRSGETQYF

V: TRBV5-4
D: NA
J: TRBJ2-5
CDR3: CASMRGGDQETQYF